The next 31 T cell receptor beta chains were all read from a single sample in a study of cytomegalovirus exposure and HLA in healthy donors. TCRdb's table, derived via immunoSEQ multiplex PCR, lists solely in-frame clones and lacks some. The sample lists about 140,000 clones, approximately 84% seen once, with around 27% in the top ten. The specimen sequenced was PBMCs. These receptors originate from a man aged 30 to 45 in good health and CMV-seropositive.

This clone was counted at least ten times. The chain has TRBV5-4 and TRBJ1-6; weak D call: TRBD1 (5 bases). CDR3 length equals 15 residues. The ends were cut back, 4 bases at V and 7 bases at J, with 15 bases in the middle. Germline V gives CDR1 SGHNT, CDR2 YYREEE (reference sequence). CDR3 sequence: CASSLGGTGNSPLHF. For the CDR3, the DNA is TGTGCCAGCAGCCTGGGCGGGACGGGCAATTCACCCCTCCACTTT.

The rearrangement joins TRBV5-1 to TRBJ2-3, with D maybe TRBD2 (5 bases). CDR1 and CDR2 (germline): SGHRS, YFSETQ. The CDR3 runs to 12 residues. V lost 4 bases, J lost 10 bases, and 13 bases lay in between. The CDR3 nucleotides read TGCGCCAGCAGCGCGGGCCAAATGGCGCAGTATTTT. Residues: CASSAGQMAQYF.

The V gene is TRBV9, the J gene TRBJ1-2; TRBD1 might be the D (6 bases). This CDR3 has 15 residues. Trimming removed 1 base from V and 4 bases from J, with 14 bases in between. CDR1 SGDLS and CDR2 YYNGEE come from the germline V gene. CDR3 nucleotide sequence: TGTGCCAGCAGCGTAAGGGACACGACCTCCTATGGCTACACCTTC. This translates into CASSVRDTTSYGYTF.

The rearrangement joins TRBV23-1 to TRBJ2-1; D ambiguous. TRBV23-1 is filed as an ORF, its function uncertain. V lost 4 bases to trimming and J lost 7 bases, with 20 bases between them. The CDR3 extends over 16 amino acids. CDR3 nucleotide sequence: TGCGCCAGCAGTCGCGAAAGAGGCCTACTTCGGAATGAGCAGTTCTTC. Translation gives CASSRERGLLRNEQFF.

The chain couples TRBV7-9 to TRBJ1-2; TRBD1 might be the D (5 bases). Trimming removed 5 bases at V and 2 bases at J, with 21 bases between. Germline V gene sequence: CDR1 SEHNR, CDR2 FQNEAQ (reference sequence). This CDR3 has 17 residues. CDR3 nucleotide sequence: TGTGCCAGCAGCCGGGTCCCAGAGAGACAGACCAACTATGGCTACACCTTC. This gives the protein CASSRVPERQTNYGYTF.

J is TRBJ2-7 and V is TRBV9; TRBD1 matches 9 bases. V shed 0 bases and J 6 bases; nucleotides not matched to a gene: 7. This CDR3 comprises 15 residues. CDR1 is SGDLS and CDR2 is YYNGEE in the germline V gene. CDR3 sequence reads: CASSVGGQGSTEQYF. The CDR3 DNA reads TGTGCCAGCAGCGTAGGGGGACAGGGCTCGACCGAGCAGTACTTC.

This clone occurred a few times. This sequence joins TRBV6-1 and TRBJ1-2; D is undetermined. Germline V gene sequence: CDR1 MNHNS, CDR2 SASEGT. The ends were cut back, 2 bases at V and 10 bases at J, with 11 bases in the middle. CDR3 length: 12 residues. In DNA form, the CDR3 reads TGTGCCAGCAGTGAACCGGGGTCTGCCTACACCTTC. As protein: CASSEPGSAYTF.

The chain uses TRBV4-1 and TRBJ2-3; 7 nucleotides match TRBD1. CDR1 MGHRA and CDR2 YSYEKL come from the germline V gene. V was pared by 1 base and J by 7 bases, with 8 bases of the junction left unmatched. The CDR3 spans 15 residues. This CDR3 is CASSQGGQTQNTQYF. CDR3 nucleotides: TGCGCCAGCAGCCAAGGGGGACAGACCCAAAATACGCAGTATTTT.

The chain carries TRBV4-2 and TRBJ2-7; TRBD1 aligns across 7 bases. J lost 5 bases, V lost 1 base, and 8 bases had no gene match. The CDR3 is 15 amino acids. Germline lookup yields CDR1 LGHNA and CDR2 YNFKEQ. For the CDR3, the DNA is TGTGCCAGCAGCCAAGCAGGGGGATATTCTAACGAGCAGTACTTC. The encoded protein is CASSQAGGYSNEQYF.

This clone has only a few counts. V usage is TRBV13 and J usage is TRBJ2-2, with 9 positions matching TRBD2. V lost 5 bases and J lost 1; bases outside the gene matches: 8. The germline gives CDR1 PRHDT, CDR2 FYEKMQ (reference sequence). The CDR3 is made up of 17 amino acids. DNA for the CDR3: TGTGCCAGCAGCACGCAGCTAGCGGGGCAGAACACCGGGGAGCTGTTTTTT. Encoded protein: CASSTQLAGQNTGELFF.

The chain employs TRBV29-1 and TRBJ1-2; D is ambiguous. This CDR3 spans 13 amino acids. Trimming left V 0 bases short and J 5 bases short, with 10 bases between. Germline V gene sequence: CDR1 SQVTM, CDR2 ANQGSEA. The chain's CDR3 is CSVEEVQIYGYTF. The CDR3 nucleotides read TGCAGCGTTGAAGAGGTACAGATTTATGGCTACACCTTC.

The rearrangement joins TRBV7-9 to TRBJ1-2; perhaps TRBD1 as D (5 bases). CDR1 and CDR2 (germline): SEHNR, FQNEAQ (reference sequence). Trimming cost V 3 bases and J 5 bases, with 13 bases left between them. This CDR3 has 14 amino acids. The CDR3 sequence: CASSFRAQLYGYTF. In DNA form, the CDR3 reads TGTGCCAGCAGCTTCAGGGCACAGCTTTATGGCTACACCTTC.

The chain couples TRBV7-9 to TRBJ1-2; TRBD1 aligns across 7 bases. V was pared by 4 bases and J by 4 bases, with 3 bases of the junction left unmatched. CDR1 and CDR2 from the germline V gene are SEHNR and FQNEAQ (reference sequence). This CDR3 region has 13 residues. Here the CDR3 reads CASSSSGGYGYTF. CDR3 nucleotide sequence: TGTGCCAGCAGCTCGTCAGGGGGCTATGGCTACACCTTC.

The rearrangement uses TRBV6-1 and TRBJ1-3; perhaps TRBD1 as D (5 bases). The CDR3 spans 17 residues. CDR1 is MNHNS and CDR2 is SASEGT in the germline V gene. V gave up 2 bases and J gave up 0 bases, with 14 bases separating them. CDR3 loop: CASSELGGLSSGNTIYF. The CDR3 region has the DNA TGTGCCAGCAGTGAACTGGGGGGTTTGAGCTCTGGAAACACCATATATTTT.

The V gene is TRBV4-1, the J gene TRBJ2-1, with D perhaps TRBD1 (7 bases). The germline gives CDR1 MGHRA, CDR2 YSYEKL. The ends were cut back, 2 bases at V and 6 bases at J, with 11 bases in the middle. This CDR3 contains 14 residues. CDR3 loop: CASSQLQGGNEQFF. The CDR3 DNA reads TGCGCCAGCAGCCAACTTCAGGGGGGCAATGAGCAGTTCTTC.

The chain joins TRBV4-2 to TRBJ2-3; the D gene is possibly TRBD2 (6 bases). Germline assignment: CDR1 LGHNA and CDR2 YNFKEQ. V was cut by 1 base and J by 1 base, with 9 bases left in between. The CDR3 extends over 15 amino acids. CDR3 sequence reads: CASSQAGEGTDTQYF. CDR3 in DNA: TGTGCCAGCAGCCAAGCCGGGGAGGGCACAGATACGCAGTATTTT.

The chain uses TRBV11-2 and TRBJ2-3; 8 nucleotides line up with TRBD2. V lost 2 bases and J lost 1; bases outside the gene matches: 5. The CDR3 sequence is 16 residues long. CDR1 is SGHAT and CDR2 is FQNNGV in the germline V gene. CDR3 in amino acids: CASSLNGRAGTDTQYF. The CDR3 bases are TGTGCCAGCAGCTTAAACGGGAGGGCCGGCACAGATACGCAGTATTTT.

Details on this clone: The sample has other DNA sequences that encode this CDR3 too. V gene TRBV5-1 combines with J gene TRBJ2-5; 11 bases are a match to TRBD1. Germline-derived CDR1 and CDR2 are SGHRS and YFSETQ. This CDR3 contains 15 residues. V lost 4 bases, J lost 0 bases, and 2 bases stayed unmatched. In nucleotides, the CDR3 is TGCGCCAGCAGCACGGGACAGGGGGACCAAGAGACCCAGTACTTC. Protein: CASSTGQGDQETQYF.

The J gene is TRBJ2-1, the V gene TRBV25-1, with D tentatively TRBD2 (7 bases). The CDR3 is 15 residues long. The germline V gene has CDR1 MGHDK and CDR2 SYGVNS. V was clipped by 7 bases and J by 2 bases, with 15 bases between them. The CDR3 spells CASTTGGAPYNEQFF. Written as DNA, the CDR3 is TGTGCCAGCACTACGGGGGGCGCCCCCTACAATGAGCAGTTCTTC.

CDR3 bases: TGTGCCAGCTTAGGGGCGCCTTACGAGCAGTACTTC. Translating it yields CASLGAPYEQYF. This chain joins TRBV5-8 and TRBJ2-7; a weak D match, TRBD1 (5 bases). The CDR3 runs to 12 residues. V was pared by 7 bases and J by 4 bases, with 12 bases between. Germline loops: CDR1 SGHTS, CDR2 YDEGEE.

This chain joins TRBV10-2 and TRBJ2-7; D gene unclear. The V and J ends lost 5 bases and 2 bases respectively, with 13 bases between them. This CDR3 has 14 amino acids. The germline V gene encodes CDR1 WSHSY and CDR2 SAAADI. This CDR3 reads CASSSAVPTYEQYF. CDR3 DNA sequence: TGCGCCAGCAGTTCGGCGGTCCCCACCTACGAGCAGTACTTC.

The chain uses TRBV19 and TRBJ1-5; no definite D call. Germline assignment: CDR1 LNHDA and CDR2 SQIVND (reference sequence). Trimming removed 7 bases from V and 0 bases from J, with 13 bases in between. This CDR3 spans 15 amino acids. Written as DNA, the CDR3 is TGTGCCAGTACCGATCTCAGGAATAGCAATCAGCCCCAGCATTTT. This sequence encodes CASTDLRNSNQPQHF.

This clone is a singleton in its sample. The chain couples TRBV6-1 to TRBJ2-3; TRBD1 might be the D (5 bases). Trimming removed 6 bases at V and 4 bases at J, with 14 bases between. Germline V gives CDR1 MNHNS, CDR2 SASEGT. The CDR3 length is 14 residues. CDR3 sequence reads: CASRFRDWADTQYF. CDR3 nucleotides: TGTGCCAGCAGATTCAGGGATTGGGCAGATACGCAGTATTTT.

The rearrangement uses TRBV5-1 and TRBJ2-3; 11 positions agree with TRBD2. Per germline, CDR1 SGHRS and CDR2 YFSETQ. V gave up 2 bases and J gave up 2 bases; unmatched junction bases: 7. The CDR3 is 17 residues long. DNA of the CDR3: TGCGCCAGCAGCTTACGAACTAGCGGGAGTATCACAGATACGCAGTATTTT. Translating gives CASSLRTSGSITDTQYF.

The table lists this clone with a count of one. V is TRBV7-8 and J is TRBJ2-5, with TRBD1 identical over 7 bases. This CDR3 has 15 amino acids. V lost 5 bases to trimming and J lost 4 bases; unmatched junction nucleotides: 10. Germline loops: CDR1 SGHVS, CDR2 FQNEAQ. The CDR3 protein is CASSPLTGVGETQYF. CDR3 nucleotide sequence: TGTGCCAGCAGCCCGCTAACAGGGGTTGGAGAGACCCAGTACTTC. Full variable domain (outside the CDR3, taken from reference TRBV7-8 and TRBJ2-5): GAGVSQSPRYKVAKRGQDVALRCDPISGHVSLFWYQQALGQGPEFLTYFQNEAQLDKSGLPSDRFFAERPEGSVSTLKIQRTQQEDSAVYLCASSPLTGVGETQYFGPGTRLLVL.

The chain joins TRBV18 to TRBJ1-2, with 8 bases fitting TRBD1. With V trimmed by 6 bases and J by 1 base, 7 bases remained unmatched. Germline V gene sequence: CDR1 KGHSH, CDR2 LQKENI. The CDR3 consists of 15 residues. The CDR3 region has the DNA TGTGCCAGCTCGGCCGGGACAGGAGATAACTATGGCTACACCTTC. Protein sequence: CASSAGTGDNYGYTF.

The chain carries TRBV28 and TRBJ1-2, with D unclear. Trimming removed 5 bases from V and 7 bases from J, with 11 bases in between. Germline assignment: CDR1 MDHEN and CDR2 SYDVKM. The CDR3 extends over 12 amino acids. Written as DNA, the CDR3 is TGTGCCAGCAGTCAAATACCGGGTGGCTACACCTTC. It is translated as CASSQIPGGYTF.

The V gene is TRBV29-1, the J gene TRBJ2-5, with D possibly TRBD1 on 5 matching bases. Trimming removed 3 bases at V and 2 bases at J, with 19 bases between. In germline, CDR1 is SQVTM, CDR2 ANQGSEA. The CDR3 consists of 16 residues. The CDR3, as DNA: TGCAGCGTTGATAACCTACCAGGGTTAGGACAAGAGACCCAGTACTTC. It is translated as CSVDNLPGLGQETQYF. The full variable domain, with the rest looked up from reference TRBV29-1 and TRBJ2-5, is SAVISQKPSRDICQRGTSLTIQCQVDSQVTMMFWYRQQPGQSLTLIATANQGSEATYESGFVIDKFPISRPNLTFSTLTVSNMSPEDSSIYLCSVDNLPGLGQETQYFGPGTRLLVL.

Comment on this clone: A much larger clone lies one base from this, so it may be a read error. This chain links TRBV2 with TRBJ1-1, with 8 bases that match TRBD1. Losses at the gene ends were 6 bases for V and 8 bases for J; bases not matched to a gene: 2. Germline lookup yields CDR1 SNHLY and CDR2 FYNNEI. This CDR3 has 11 amino acids. CDR3 coding DNA: TGTGCCAGCAGCGGGGACAGGGAAGCTTTCTTT. Protein sequence: CASSGDREAFF.

This chain connects TRBV5-1 to TRBJ1-2; D is perhaps TRBD1 (6 bases). V dropped 3 bases and J dropped 1 base, with 10 bases sitting between them. The germline V gene encodes CDR1 SGHRS and CDR2 YFSETQ. The CDR3 is 14 residues long. The CDR3 sequence: CASSSGQSNYGYTF. The DNA for the CDR3 is TGCGCCAGCAGCTCTGGACAGAGTAACTATGGCTACACCTTC.

The rearrangement uses TRBV5-1 and TRBJ1-1; D is possibly TRBD1 (5 bases). Germline CDR1 SGHRS, CDR2 YFSETQ. The CDR3 consists of 16 residues. V was pared by 0 bases and J by 0 bases, with 12 bases between. This CDR3 is CASSLEGLGMNTEAFF. Written as DNA, the CDR3 is TGCGCCAGCAGCTTGGAGGGGCTGGGCATGAACACTGAAGCTTTCTTT.